This TCR beta chain emerged from a study of CD8 T cells in Susac syndrome. General observations from the study: As acknowledged by the study, its TCR sequencing and HLA analysis included a relatively small number of individuals.

Negative isolation was used for CD8+ and CD4+ T cells and FACS enrichment for TEMRA cells. Germline V lookup: CDR1 LNHDA, CDR2 SQIVND (reference sequence). This CDR3 has 13 amino acids. Trimming removed 6 bases at V and 3 bases at J, with 11 bases between. An input of roughly 0.45 to 1 ug of RNA was subjected to reverse transcription using random hexamers. TCRdb recomputed calls from the immunoSEQ multiplex PCR reads with MiXCR, one row per CDR3 protein. The sample gives approximately 180,000 distinct CDR3 sequences, approximately 94% of which show up once; 0.093% is in the top ten. Concerning this clonotype itself: The antigen remains undetermined.

Sequenced sample: CD4+ T cells from PBMCs. The receptor comes from a human donor with multiple sclerosis. The chain recombines TRBV19 with TRBJ1-1; weak D call: TRBD1 (5 bases). The CDR3 bases are TGTGCCAGTAGATTACAGGTTGACACTGAAGCTTTCTTT. Translated: CASRLQVDTEAFF.